The 31 T cell receptor beta chains below come from one sample, sequenced in a study of beta chain features in type 1 diabetes. Of the isolated RNA, all was reverse transcribed, and so the sequenced material was expressed TCRB transcripts. Some clones are missing from TCRdb's copy, which holds only in-frame ones; the method was immunoSEQ multiplex PCR. Found here are around 160,000 clones, roughly 48% of them singletons; the top ten hold roughly 0.43%. Input material: Tregs from blood. The source is a man between 18 and 35 years old in good health.

The V gene is TRBV28, the J gene TRBJ2-7; maybe TRBD2 (6 bases). With 0 bases removed from V and 6 bases from J, the gap between germline ends came to 6 bases. Germline CDR1 MDHEN, CDR2 SYDVKM. The CDR3 runs to 12 residues. The CDR3 protein is CASSLWRGEQYF. The CDR3 bases are TGTGCCAGCAGTTTATGGCGGGGCGAGCAGTACTTC.

The chain employs TRBV29-1 and TRBJ2-7; 11 nucleotides align to TRBD1. The germline CDR1 and CDR2 sequences are SQVTM and ANQGSEA. This CDR3 comprises 12 residues. The V and J ends lost 4 bases and 7 bases, in that order; junction bases with no gene match: 3. CDR3 DNA: TGCAGCGTTGGGACAGGGGGCGGTGAGCAGTACTTC. This gives the protein CSVGTGGGEQYF.

The V call is TRBV10-3, the J call TRBJ2-5; D may be TRBD2 (6 bases). Germline V gene sequence: CDR1 ENHRY, CDR2 SYGVKD. The CDR3 runs 17 residues. The V gene lost 0 bases and the J gene lost 1 base, with 15 bases spanning the gap. The DNA of the CDR3 is TGTGCCATCAGTGAGTCGATGACTAGGTCCGCCCAAGAGACCCAGTACTTC. Translating it yields CAISESMTRSAQETQYF.

V usage is TRBV6-1 and J usage is TRBJ1-6; 8 bases are shared with TRBD1. Germline assignment: CDR1 MNHNS and CDR2 SASEGT. The junction had 3 bases not matched to a gene; V was cut back by 3 bases and J by 8 bases. The CDR3 runs to 14 residues. The CDR3 DNA sequence: TGTGCCAGCAGTGAGCAGGGGGCCTATTCACCCCTCCACTTT. Protein sequence: CASSEQGAYSPLHF.

The chain combines TRBV9 with TRBJ2-1, with 9 bases aligning to TRBD2. This CDR3 region has 15 residues. CDR1 and CDR2 (germline): SGDLS, YYNGEE. V trimming: 2 bases; J trimming: 4 bases; junction bases outside the gene matches: 4. CDR3 in amino acids: CASSVAGGPYNEQFF. CDR3 nucleotide sequence: TGTGCCAGCAGCGTTGCGGGGGGGCCATACAATGAGCAGTTCTTC.

This clone was detected only a few times. The chain links TRBV5-1 to TRBJ2-5; 7 nucleotides align to TRBD2. The DNA matches TRBJ2-7 better at its end, which makes the J call doubtful. Germline CDR1 is SGHRS and CDR2 is YFSETQ. This CDR3 comprises 15 residues. DNA for the CDR3: TGCGCCAGCAGCACAAGCGGGACTAACCTCTACGAGCAGTACTTC. This translates into CASSTSGTNLYEQYF.

The chain recombines TRBV28 with TRBJ2-7; 8 positions agree with TRBD2. Germline CDR1 reads MDHEN; CDR2 reads SYDVKM. The CDR3 sequence is 16 residues long. The V and J ends lost 5 bases and 3 bases, in that order; junction bases with no gene match: 12. CDR3 coding DNA: TGTGCCAGCAGTCAACTTAGCGGGGCCGGTAACTACGAGCAGTACTTC. It codes for CASSQLSGAGNYEQYF.

The CDR3 bases are TGTGCCAGCAGCCAGACAGGCAACTATGGCTACACCTTC. Translating it yields CASSQTGNYGYTF. The chain has TRBV28 and TRBJ1-2, with D tentatively TRBD1 (6 bases). Germline values: CDR1 MDHEN, CDR2 SYDVKM. The CDR3 loop spans 13 amino acids. The V and J ends lost 6 bases and 2 bases respectively, with 10 bases between them.

The rearrangement links TRBV5-1 to TRBJ2-1; 10 nucleotides agree with TRBD2. Germline CDR1 reads SGHRS; CDR2 reads YFSETQ. The ends lost 5 bases at V and 5 bases at J; junction bases unmatched: 13. The CDR3 totals 17 residues. In DNA, the CDR3 is TGCGCCAGCAGACCGGGGGTTCTAGCGGGGGCAGACAATGAGCAGTTCTTC. Translated: CASRPGVLAGADNEQFF.

This clone appeared a few times. This chain connects TRBV7-2 to TRBJ2-7; D may be TRBD1 (5 bases). The CDR3 contains 14 residues. Germline V lookup: CDR1 SGHTA, CDR2 FQGNSA. The V end was cut by 8 bases, the J end by 1 base, with 15 bases between. The CDR3: CASGPRGKSYEQYF. CDR3 sequence (DNA): TGTGCCAGCGGGCCTAGGGGCAAGTCCTACGAGCAGTACTTC.

This chain connects TRBV11-2 to TRBJ2-7; tentatively, D is TRBD2 (6 bases). Germline CDR1 is SGHAT and CDR2 is FQNNGV. CDR3 length equals 15 residues. Trimming took off 0 bases at V and 2 bases at J, with 11 bases between the two ends. The DNA of the CDR3 is TGTGCCAGCAGCTTAGAAGGAGGGTACACCTACGAGCAGTACTTC. This sequence encodes CASSLEGGYTYEQYF.

The chain employs TRBV18 and TRBJ2-7; maybe TRBD2 (6 bases). The V gene lost 3 bases and the J gene lost 0 bases, with 15 bases spanning the gap. In germline, CDR1 is KGHSH, CDR2 LQKENI. The CDR3 loop spans 16 amino acids. This chain's CDR3 is CASSPYLEGSSYEQYF. CDR3 sequence (DNA): TGTGCCAGCTCACCCTATCTGGAGGGGAGCTCCTACGAGCAGTACTTC.

The V and J genes are TRBV5-8 and TRBJ1-1, with TRBD1 identical over 7 bases. V trimming: 3 bases; J trimming: 11 bases; junction bases outside the gene matches: 10. The CDR3 covers 13 residues. From germline, CDR1 is SGHTS and CDR2 YDEGEE. The chain's CDR3 is CASSSYRQGRAFF. Here the CDR3 DNA reads TGTGCCAGCAGCTCCTACAGACAGGGACGGGCTTTCTTT.

The rearrangement joins TRBV4-2 to TRBJ2-5, with 7 bases lining up with TRBD2. Germline CDR1 is LGHNA and CDR2 is YNFKEQ. Unmatched junction bases numbered 14, after V lost 4 bases and J lost 0 bases. The CDR3 has 18 amino acids. The CDR3 spells CASSPWGSAGIYQETQYF. DNA of the CDR3: TGTGCCAGCAGCCCCTGGGGGTCAGCGGGGATTTACCAAGAGACCCAGTACTTC.

This clone has only a few counts. The V gene is TRBV4-2, the J gene TRBJ2-1, with unresolved D. Germline CDR1 LGHNA, CDR2 YNFKEQ. The V end was cut by 4 bases, the J end by 8 bases, with 6 bases between. This CDR3 comprises 11 residues. CDR3 in amino acids: CASSRVDEQFF. The CDR3 nucleotides are TGTGCCAGCAGCCGAGTGGATGAGCAGTTCTTC.

The chain combines TRBV9 with TRBJ1-3, with D unclear. The CDR3 runs to 14 residues. Deletions cut 0 bases from V and 0 bases from J, with 4 bases between. CDR1 SGDLS and CDR2 YYNGEE come from the germline V gene. The CDR3 here is CASSVGDSGNTIYF. The CDR3 DNA reads TGTGCCAGCAGCGTAGGAGACTCTGGAAACACCATATATTTT.

V usage is TRBV7-8 and J usage is TRBJ2-3; D ambiguous. This CDR3 is 14 amino acids long. The ends were cut back, 5 bases at V and 6 bases at J, with 15 bases in the middle. Per the germline V gene, CDR1 is SGHVS and CDR2 is FQNEAQ. The CDR3 is CASSIPTPRDTQYF. DNA of the CDR3: TGTGCCAGCAGCATCCCGACCCCCAGGGATACGCAGTATTTT.

This clone was picked up one time. V usage is TRBV21-1 and J usage is TRBJ2-3; the D segment call TRBD2 is taken from the table without a DNA check. TRBV21-1 is given as a pseudogene. There are 19 residues in the CDR3. The CDR3 protein is CASSKREQRGGLCKDTQYF. Written as DNA, the CDR3 is TGTGCCAGCAGCAAAAGGGAACAGCGGGGGGGCCTATGTAAAGATACGCAGTATTTT.

The chain joins TRBV29-1 to TRBJ1-1; the D gene is possibly TRBD1 (5 bases). V was trimmed by 6 bases and J by 1 base, leaving 9 bases between them. The germline V gene has CDR1 SQVTM and CDR2 ANQGSEA. This CDR3 region has 12 residues. The CDR3 DNA reads as TGCAGCGTATCCCAGGGGAACACTGAAGCTTTCTTT. Protein product: CSVSQGNTEAFF.

V usage is TRBV5-4 and J usage is TRBJ2-7; D unresolved. This CDR3 region has 13 residues. V was shortened by 4 bases and J by 3 bases, with 11 bases between the two germline ends. The germline V gene encodes CDR1 SGHNT and CDR2 YYREEE (reference sequence). This CDR3 is CASSLGPGYEQYF. The CDR3 bases are TGTGCCAGCAGCCTCGGTCCGGGCTACGAGCAGTACTTC.

The J gene is TRBJ2-5, the V gene TRBV25-1, with 8 positions matching TRBD1. The CDR3 sequence is 13 residues long. Germline V CDR1 and CDR2: MGHDK, SYGVNS. V was pared by 6 bases and J by 5 bases, with 5 bases of the junction left unmatched. CDR3 coding DNA: TGTGCCAGCAGGACAGGGGCAGAGGAGACCCAGTACTTC. This encodes CASRTGAEETQYF.

The chain has TRBV9 and TRBJ2-2; 13 bases match TRBD2. Looked up from germline, CDR1 is SGDLS and CDR2 is YYNGEE. J was trimmed by 0 bases and V by 0 bases; bases with no gene match: 8. The CDR3 is 20 amino acids. The CDR3 region has the DNA TGTGCCAGCAGCGTAGGGTTCTGGACTAGCGGGGGAACGAACACCGGGGAGCTGTTTTTT. Its translation is CASSVGFWTSGGTNTGELFF.

The chain combines TRBV6-6 with TRBJ2-1, with D perhaps TRBD2 (5 bases). Germline values: CDR1 MNHNY, CDR2 SVGAGI (reference sequence). Trimming pared 5 bases from V and 7 bases from J, leaving 12 bases between. CDR3 size: 13 residues. CDR3: CASSQDTRNEQFF. CDR3 DNA: TGTGCCAGCAGTCAGGATACTAGAAATGAGCAGTTCTTC.

In its sample, this clone was seen a few times. The V call is TRBV7-2, the J call TRBJ1-5; D ambiguous. Deletions cut 5 bases from V and 1 base from J, with 15 bases between. CDR3 length: 16 residues. Germline V gene lookup returns CDR1 SGHTA and CDR2 FQGNSA. The CDR3 reads CASSPFGEGSNQPQHF. The CDR3 nucleotides read TGTGCCAGCAGCCCCTTCGGGGAGGGAAGCAATCAGCCCCAGCATTTT.

The rearrangement uses TRBV7-3 and TRBJ2-7; 11 bases map to TRBD2. The J segment lost 6 bases and the V segment lost 4 bases, leaving 5 bases of the junction unmatched. This CDR3 comprises 14 residues. Germline V CDR1 and CDR2: SGHTA, FQGTGA. CDR3 in amino acids: CASSSTGTSGEQYF. The CDR3 coding sequence is TGTGCCAGCAGCTCCACGGGGACTAGCGGCGAGCAGTACTTC.

The chain joins TRBV27 to TRBJ1-5; D gene ambiguous. With 3 bases removed from V and 3 bases from J, the gap between germline ends came to 12 bases. Germline CDR1 reads MNHEY; CDR2 reads SMNVEV (reference sequence). The CDR3 runs to 15 residues. CDR3 region: CASSFSGINNQPQHF. In nucleotides, the CDR3 is TGTGCCAGCAGTTTTTCGGGGATCAACAATCAGCCCCAGCATTTT.

V is TRBV10-3 and J is TRBJ1-1; a possible D gene is TRBD1 (5 bases). V was cut by 10 bases and J by 0 bases, with 12 bases left in between. Germline assignment: CDR1 ENHRY and CDR2 SYGVKD. CDR3 size: 13 residues. CDR3 residues: CATRAPMNTEAFF. The DNA for the CDR3 is TGTGCCACCAGGGCCCCCATGAACACTGAAGCTTTCTTT.

The V call is TRBV11-2, the J call TRBJ2-5; D is perhaps TRBD2 (6 bases). V was trimmed by 3 bases and J by 3 bases, leaving 17 bases between them. Germline V gene lookup returns CDR1 SGHAT and CDR2 FQNNGV. CDR3 size: 16 residues. The CDR3 DNA is TGTGCCAGCAGCTTGGGACTTCGTGGCGAAGAAGAGACCCAGTACTTC. It encodes CASSLGLRGEEETQYF.

This clone was recorded a few times. The chain uses TRBV7-9 and TRBJ1-4; TRBD1 matches 10 bases. V dropped 8 bases and J dropped 8; count of bases not matched to a gene: 8. The CDR3 runs to 14 residues. Germline lookup yields CDR1 SEHNR and CDR2 FQNEAQ (reference sequence). The CDR3 DNA reads TGTGCCAGCCAGACAGGGGGCTCATTCGAAAAACTGTTTTTT. Translated: CASQTGGSFEKLFF.

This clone has a handful of counts. The chain carries TRBV6-5 and TRBJ2-2; 7 bases align to TRBD2. CDR1 is MNHEY, CDR2 SVGAGI, per germline. CDR3 length: 15 residues. V lost 8 bases to trimming and J lost 1 base; unmatched junction nucleotides: 7. Written as DNA, the CDR3 is TGTGCCAGCGGGGGGGTGAGGGGGAACACCGGGGAGCTGTTTTTT. Residues: CASGGVRGNTGELFF.

The CDR3 loop reads CASSLFRSSRGKGYTF. CDR3 DNA sequence: TGTGCCAGCAGCTTATTCCGGTCTAGTAGAGGGAAGGGCTACACCTTC. The chain employs TRBV7-2 and TRBJ1-2; no definite D call. Trimming cost V 2 bases and J 8 bases, with 21 bases left between them. Germline CDR1 is SGHTA and CDR2 is FQGNSA. The CDR3 totals 16 residues.